The 7 T cell receptor beta chains listed next were all sequenced from one sample in a study of T cell responses to AZD1222 COVID-19 vaccine. The assay was immunoSEQ multiplex PCR, and TCRdb's table has in-frame clones only and misses some. The sample has around 120,000 clones; approximately 88% are singletons. Sequencing was performed on peripheral blood, taken on day 0 of AZD1222 vaccination. These receptors originate from an adult in good health.

V is TRBV23-1 and J is TRBJ1-1; TRBD1 matches at 9 bases. TRBV23-1 belongs to the ORF category, with a function that is uncertain. The CDR3 covers 18 residues. V lost 2 bases, J lost 4 bases, and 14 bases stayed unmatched. As DNA, the CDR3 is TGCGCCAGCAGTCAACCCACGGGGGACAGGGAGGCGGGCACTGAAGCTTTCTTT. This gives the protein CASSQPTGDREAGTEAFF.

The rearrangement joins TRBV6-2 or TRBV6-3 to TRBJ1-5; D uncertain. Germline assignment: CDR1 MNHEY and CDR2 SVGEGT. This CDR3 is 14 amino acids long. Trimming took 2 bases from V and 1 from J, leaving 6 bases between them. The CDR3 coding sequence is TGTGCCAGCAGTTACGGGCGGAGCAATCAGCCCCAGCATTTT. It yields the protein CASSYGRSNQPQHF.

The chain employs TRBV3-1 (or the pseudogene TRBV3-2) and TRBJ2-6, with D perhaps TRBD2 (6 bases). The V end was cut by 3 bases, the J end by 1 base, with 16 bases between. The CDR3 consists of 18 residues. CDR1 LGHDT and CDR2 YNNKEL come from the germline V gene (reference sequence). CDR3 sequence (DNA): TGTGCCAGCAGCCACCTCCCCCTGGGGGGATCTGGGGCCAACGTCCTGACTTTC. Translation gives CASSHLPLGGSGANVLTF.

The V and J genes are TRBV7-3 and TRBJ1-1; no reliable D call. In germline, CDR1 is SGHTA, CDR2 FQGTGA. This CDR3 has 13 residues. The ends were cut back, 5 bases at V and 1 base at J, with 8 bases in the middle. The CDR3 nucleotides read TGTGCCAGCAGCGTCGACACGAACACTGAAGCTTTCTTT. Protein product: CASSVDTNTEAFF.

This chain links TRBV15 with TRBJ1-3, with D tentatively TRBD1 (5 bases). Germline assignment: CDR1 LNHNV and CDR2 YYDKDF (reference sequence). The CDR3 covers 15 residues. V was cut by 1 base and J by 2 bases, with 9 bases left in between. CDR3 sequence: CATSRVGGAGNTIYF. DNA for the CDR3: TGTGCCACCAGCAGAGTAGGAGGGGCTGGAAACACCATATATTTT.

V gene TRBV4-2 combines with J gene TRBJ1-3, with 7 bases that match TRBD1. CDR3 length: 17 residues. The V gene's germline CDR1 is LGHNA and CDR2 YNFKEQ. V lost 1 base and J lost 0; bases outside the gene matches: 6. The CDR3 coding sequence is TGTGCCAGCAGCCAAGTAGGACAGGCTATCTCTGGAAACACCATATATTTT. The encoded protein is CASSQVGQAISGNTIYF.

This clone occurred a few times. The V call is TRBV3-1 (or the pseudogene TRBV3-2), the J call TRBJ1-4; D ambiguous. V was clipped by 0 bases and J by 7 bases, with 18 bases between them. From germline, CDR1 is LGHDT and CDR2 YNNKEL (reference sequence). The CDR3 is 17 residues long. CDR3 protein: CASSQDGRRREGEKLFF. CDR3 bases: TGTGCCAGCAGCCAAGATGGTAGAAGAAGGGAGGGTGAAAAACTGTTTTTT.